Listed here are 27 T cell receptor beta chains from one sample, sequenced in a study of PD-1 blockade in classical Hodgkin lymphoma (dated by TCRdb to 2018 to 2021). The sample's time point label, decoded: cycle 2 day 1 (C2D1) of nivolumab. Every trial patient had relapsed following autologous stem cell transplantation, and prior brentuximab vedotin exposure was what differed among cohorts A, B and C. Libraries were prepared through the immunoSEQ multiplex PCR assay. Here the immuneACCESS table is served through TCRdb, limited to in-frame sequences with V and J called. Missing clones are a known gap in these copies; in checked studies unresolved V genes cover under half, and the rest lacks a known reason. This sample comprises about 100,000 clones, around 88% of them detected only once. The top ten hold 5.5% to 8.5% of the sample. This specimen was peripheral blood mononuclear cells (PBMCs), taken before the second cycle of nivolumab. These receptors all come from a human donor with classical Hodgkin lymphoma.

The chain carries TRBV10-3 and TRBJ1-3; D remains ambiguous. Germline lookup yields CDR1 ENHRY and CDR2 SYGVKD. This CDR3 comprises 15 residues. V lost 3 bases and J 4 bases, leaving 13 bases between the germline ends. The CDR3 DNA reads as TGTGCCATCAGTGACTTGTGCGGGTTAGGAAACACCATATATTTT. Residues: CAISDLCGLGNTIYF.

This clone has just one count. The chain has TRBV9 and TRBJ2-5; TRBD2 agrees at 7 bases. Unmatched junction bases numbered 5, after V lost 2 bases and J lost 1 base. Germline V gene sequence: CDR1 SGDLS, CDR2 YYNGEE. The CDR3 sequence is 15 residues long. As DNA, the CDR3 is TGTGCCAGCAGCGTGGGACTAACGCTCCAAGAGACCCAGTACTTC. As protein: CASSVGLTLQETQYF.

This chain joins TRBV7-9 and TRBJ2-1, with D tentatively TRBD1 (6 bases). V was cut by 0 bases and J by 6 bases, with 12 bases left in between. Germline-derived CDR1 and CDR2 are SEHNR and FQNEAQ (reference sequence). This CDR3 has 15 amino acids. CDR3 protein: CASSLALGQLNEQFF. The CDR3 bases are TGTGCCAGCAGCTTAGCTCTCGGACAGCTCAATGAGCAGTTCTTC.

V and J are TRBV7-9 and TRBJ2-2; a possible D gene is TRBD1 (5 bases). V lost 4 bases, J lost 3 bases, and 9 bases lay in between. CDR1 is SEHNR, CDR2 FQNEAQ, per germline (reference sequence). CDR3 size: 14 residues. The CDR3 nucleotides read TGTGCCAGCAGCTCCGGACAACACACCGGGGAGCTGTTTTTT. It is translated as CASSSGQHTGELFF.

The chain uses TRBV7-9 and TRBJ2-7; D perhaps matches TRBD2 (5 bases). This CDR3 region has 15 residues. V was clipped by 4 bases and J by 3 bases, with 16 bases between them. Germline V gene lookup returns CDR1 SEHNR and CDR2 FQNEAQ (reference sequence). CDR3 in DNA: TGTGCCAGCAGCTACCCGGCAGGAGGACTCTACGAGCAGTACTTC. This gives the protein CASSYPAGGLYEQYF.

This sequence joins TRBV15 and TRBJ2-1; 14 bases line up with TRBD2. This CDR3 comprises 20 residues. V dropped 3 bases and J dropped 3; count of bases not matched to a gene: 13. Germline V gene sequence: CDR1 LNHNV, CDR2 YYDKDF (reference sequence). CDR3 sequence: CATSRGTSGGAFIFYNEQFF. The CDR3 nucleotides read TGTGCCACCAGCAGGGGGACTAGCGGGGGAGCTTTCATATTCTACAATGAGCAGTTCTTC.

CDR3: CASSVNAYNYGYTF. CDR3 nucleotides: TGTGCCAGCAGCGTGAACGCCTACAACTATGGCTACACCTTC. The chain recombines TRBV11-2 with TRBJ1-2; D is ambiguous. From germline, CDR1 is SGHAT and CDR2 FQNNGV. This CDR3 is 14 amino acids long. V gave up 5 bases and J gave up 2 bases, with 12 bases separating them.

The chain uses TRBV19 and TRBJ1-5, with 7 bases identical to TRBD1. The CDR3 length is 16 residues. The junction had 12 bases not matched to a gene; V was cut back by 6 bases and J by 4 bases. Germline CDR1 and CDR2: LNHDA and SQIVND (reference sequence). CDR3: CASRDLADRLNQPQHF. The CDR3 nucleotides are TGTGCCAGTAGGGACTTGGCGGACAGGCTTAATCAGCCCCAGCATTTT.

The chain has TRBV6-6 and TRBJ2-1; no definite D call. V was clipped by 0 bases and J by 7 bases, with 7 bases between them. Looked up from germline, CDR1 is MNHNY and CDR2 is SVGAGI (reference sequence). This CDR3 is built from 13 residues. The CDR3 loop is CASSYSVENEQFF. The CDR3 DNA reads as TGTGCCAGCAGTTACTCGGTGGAAAATGAGCAGTTCTTC.

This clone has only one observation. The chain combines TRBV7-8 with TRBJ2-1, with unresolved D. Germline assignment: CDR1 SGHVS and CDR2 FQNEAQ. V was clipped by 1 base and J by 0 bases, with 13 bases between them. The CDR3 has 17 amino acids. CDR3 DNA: TGTGCCAGCAGCTTAGAGACCCGGCAGAGCTCCTACAATGAGCAGTTCTTC. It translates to CASSLETRQSSYNEQFF.

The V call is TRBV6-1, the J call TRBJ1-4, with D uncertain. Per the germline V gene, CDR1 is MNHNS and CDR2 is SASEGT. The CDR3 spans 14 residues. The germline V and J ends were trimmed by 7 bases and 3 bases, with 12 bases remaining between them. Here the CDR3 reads CASISWGANEKLFF. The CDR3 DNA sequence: TGTGCCAGCATATCCTGGGGAGCTAATGAAAAACTGTTTTTT.

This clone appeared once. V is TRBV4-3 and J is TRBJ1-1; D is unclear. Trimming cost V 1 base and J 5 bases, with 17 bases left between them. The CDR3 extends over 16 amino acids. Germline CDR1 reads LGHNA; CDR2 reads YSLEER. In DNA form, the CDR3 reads TGCGCCAGCAGCCAAGTGCCCCTCGGGGAGGGAACTGAAGCTTTCTTT. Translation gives CASSQVPLGEGTEAFF.

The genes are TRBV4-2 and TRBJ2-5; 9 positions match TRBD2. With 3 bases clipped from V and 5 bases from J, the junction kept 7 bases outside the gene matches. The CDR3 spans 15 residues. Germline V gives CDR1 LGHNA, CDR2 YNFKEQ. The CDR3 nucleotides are TGTGCCAGCAGCCAGAGTAGCGGGGGTTTTGAGACCCAGTACTTC. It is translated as CASSQSSGGFETQYF.

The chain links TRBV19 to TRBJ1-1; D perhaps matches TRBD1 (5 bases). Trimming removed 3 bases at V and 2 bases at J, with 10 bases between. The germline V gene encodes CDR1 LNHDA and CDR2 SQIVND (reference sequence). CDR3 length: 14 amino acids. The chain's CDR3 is CASSIPRVNTEAFF. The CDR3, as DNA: TGTGCCAGTAGTATCCCCAGGGTCAACACTGAAGCTTTCTTT.

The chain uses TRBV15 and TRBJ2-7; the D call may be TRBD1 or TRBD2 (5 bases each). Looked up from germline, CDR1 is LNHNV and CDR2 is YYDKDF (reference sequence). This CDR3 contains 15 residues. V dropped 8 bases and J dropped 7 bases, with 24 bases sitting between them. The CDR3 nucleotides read TGTGCCACCCTTACACACGGGGCTCGAAGCTGGGAGCAGTACTTC. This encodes CATLTHGARSWEQYF.

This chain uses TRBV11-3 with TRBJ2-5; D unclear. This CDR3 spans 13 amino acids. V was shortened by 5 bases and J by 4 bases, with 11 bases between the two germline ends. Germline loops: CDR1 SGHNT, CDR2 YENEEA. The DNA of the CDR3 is TGTGCCAGCAGCATTCGGCCCAGAGAGACCCAGTACTTC. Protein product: CASSIRPRETQYF.

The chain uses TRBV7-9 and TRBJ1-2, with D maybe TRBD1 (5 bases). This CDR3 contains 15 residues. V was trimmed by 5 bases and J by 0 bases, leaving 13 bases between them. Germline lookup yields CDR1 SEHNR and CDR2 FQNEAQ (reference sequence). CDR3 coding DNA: TGTGCCAGCAGCGCTGACGGGGGGACTAACTATGGCTACACCTTC. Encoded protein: CASSADGGTNYGYTF.

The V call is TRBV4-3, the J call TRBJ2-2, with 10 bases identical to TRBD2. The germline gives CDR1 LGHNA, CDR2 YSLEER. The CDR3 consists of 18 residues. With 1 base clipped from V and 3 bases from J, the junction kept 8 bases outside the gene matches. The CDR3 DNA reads TGCGCCAGCAGCCAAGGAGCAGCGGGGGGGCGCGACACCGGGGAGCTGTTTTTT. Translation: CASSQGAAGGRDTGELFF.

CDR3 bases: TGTGCCAGCAGCTTAGCCCCAGGGACCGAGCAGTACTTC. It encodes CASSLAPGTEQYF. The chain joins TRBV11-2 to TRBJ2-7; D is possibly TRBD1 or TRBD2 (5 bases each). V lost 1 base and J 6 bases, leaving 10 bases between the germline ends. The CDR3 covers 13 residues. Germline V gene data show CDR1 as SGHAT and CDR2 as FQNNGV. Complete variable domain (other parts from reference TRBV11-2 and TRBJ2-7): EAGVAQSPRYKIIEKRQSVAFWCNPISGHATLYWYQQILGQGPKLLIQFQNNGVVDDSQLPKDRFSAERLKGVDSTLKIQPAKLEDSAVYLCASSLAPGTEQYFGPGTRLTVT.

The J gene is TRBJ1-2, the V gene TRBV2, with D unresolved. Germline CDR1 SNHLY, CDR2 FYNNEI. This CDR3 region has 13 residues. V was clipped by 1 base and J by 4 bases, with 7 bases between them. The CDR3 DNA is TGTGCCAGCAGTGAAGGACCCAGCTATGGCTACACCTTC. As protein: CASSEGPSYGYTF.

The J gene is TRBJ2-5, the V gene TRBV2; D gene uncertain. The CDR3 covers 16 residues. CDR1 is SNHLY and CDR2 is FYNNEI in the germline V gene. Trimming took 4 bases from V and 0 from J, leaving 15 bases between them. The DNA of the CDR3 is TGTGCCAGCAGTGGGAATGGGCACATCTACCAAGAGACCCAGTACTTC. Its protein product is CASSGNGHIYQETQYF.

The CDR3 coding sequence is TGTGCCTGGAGTGTAGATAGGGGTGGTCAAGAGACCCAGTACTTC. This gives the protein CAWSVDRGGQETQYF. V is TRBV30 and J is TRBJ2-5; a possible D gene is TRBD1 (5 bases). The CDR3 is 15 residues long. The V end lost 0 bases, the J end lost 2 bases, and 13 bases lay between the germline ends. The V gene's germline CDR1 is GTSNPN and CDR2 SVGIG (reference sequence).

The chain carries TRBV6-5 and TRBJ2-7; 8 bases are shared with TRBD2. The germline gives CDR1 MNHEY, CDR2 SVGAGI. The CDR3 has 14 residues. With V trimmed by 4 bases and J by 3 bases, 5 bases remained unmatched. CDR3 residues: CASSFGTRNYEQYF. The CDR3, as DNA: TGTGCCAGCAGTTTCGGGACTAGAAACTACGAGCAGTACTTC.

CDR3 residues: CASSSMTGRSYEQYF. CDR3 coding DNA: TGTGCCAGCAGCTCAATGACAGGGCGCTCCTACGAGCAGTACTTC. The V call is TRBV5-8, the J call TRBJ2-7, with 7 bases fitting TRBD1. CDR1 and CDR2 (germline): SGHTS, YDEGEE. Trimming took 3 bases from V and 0 from J; bases not matched to a gene: 6. There are 15 residues in the CDR3.

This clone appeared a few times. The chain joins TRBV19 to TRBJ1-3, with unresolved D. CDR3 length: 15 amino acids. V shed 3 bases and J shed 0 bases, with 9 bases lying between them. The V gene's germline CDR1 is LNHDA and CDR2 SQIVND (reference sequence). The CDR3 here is CASSIRALSGNTIYF. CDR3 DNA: TGTGCCAGTAGTATTAGGGCACTCTCTGGAAACACCATATATTTT.

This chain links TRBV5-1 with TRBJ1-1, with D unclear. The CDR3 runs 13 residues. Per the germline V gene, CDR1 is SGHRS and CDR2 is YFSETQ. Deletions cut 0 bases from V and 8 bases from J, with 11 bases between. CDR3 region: CASSLAREREAFF. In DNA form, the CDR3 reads TGCGCCAGCAGCTTGGCTCGAGAGAGAGAAGCTTTCTTT.

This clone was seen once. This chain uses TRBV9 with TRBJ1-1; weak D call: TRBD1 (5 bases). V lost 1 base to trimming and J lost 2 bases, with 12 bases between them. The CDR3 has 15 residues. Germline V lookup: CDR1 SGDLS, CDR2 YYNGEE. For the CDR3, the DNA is TGTGCCAGCAGCGTACGGGGCGGGGCCAACACTGAAGCTTTCTTT. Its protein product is CASSVRGGANTEAFF. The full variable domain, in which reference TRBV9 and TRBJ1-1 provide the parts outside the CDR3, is DSGVTQTPKHLITATGQRVTLRCSPRSGDLSVYWYQQSLDQGLQFLIQYYNGEERAKGNILERFSAQQFPDLHSELNLSSLELGDSALYFCASSVRGGANTEAFFGQGTRLTVV.